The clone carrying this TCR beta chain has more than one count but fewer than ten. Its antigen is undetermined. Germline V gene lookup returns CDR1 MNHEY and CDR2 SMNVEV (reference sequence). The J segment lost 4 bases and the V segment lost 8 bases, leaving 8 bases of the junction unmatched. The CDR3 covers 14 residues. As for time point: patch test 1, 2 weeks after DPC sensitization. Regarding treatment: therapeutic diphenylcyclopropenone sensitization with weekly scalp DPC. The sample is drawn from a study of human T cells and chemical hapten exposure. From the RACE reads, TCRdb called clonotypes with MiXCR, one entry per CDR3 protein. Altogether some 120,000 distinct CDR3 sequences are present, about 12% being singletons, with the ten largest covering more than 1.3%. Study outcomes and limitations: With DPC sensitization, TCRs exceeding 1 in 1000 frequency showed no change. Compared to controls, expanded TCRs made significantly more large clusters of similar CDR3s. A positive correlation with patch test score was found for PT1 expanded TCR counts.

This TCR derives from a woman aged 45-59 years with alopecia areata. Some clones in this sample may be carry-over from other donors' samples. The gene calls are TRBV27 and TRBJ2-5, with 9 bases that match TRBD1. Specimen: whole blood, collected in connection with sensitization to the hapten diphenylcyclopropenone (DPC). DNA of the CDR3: TGTGCCAGCCGCAGACAGGGGGTATTAGAGACCCAGTACTTC. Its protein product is CASRRQGVLETQYF.